This TCR beta chain was recovered during a study of blood T cell repertoires in COVID-19. For the study at large: From T cells, B-cell-depleted T cells, or PBMCs came the material, which was cDNA or gDNA.

Those who participated ranged in age from about 18 to 89 years and resided in 20 to 30 US areas. Participants' reported clinical history set cohort assignment. V lost 1 base to trimming and J lost 4 bases; unmatched junction nucleotides: 3. Germline CDR1 is SGHNT and CDR2 is YYREEE (reference sequence). There are 16 residues in the CDR3. As processed by the authors: By means of reference gene primer amplification, nucleated cell counts were estimated. TCRdb keeps only in-frame clones here, not all; method: immunoSEQ multiplex PCR. Clone size and the V and J calls come from that table; the DNA yielded D and trimming. The sample consists of roughly 250,000 clones, around 90% of them appearing once.

The chain has TRBV5-4 and TRBJ2-1, with 12 bases fitting TRBD2. Sequenced material: PBMCs or T cells enriched from blood (not recorded which). This clonotype originated in a human donor in a cohort exposed to, infected with or recovered from COVID-19 (not recorded which). The donor label of this sample is uncertain. CDR3 nucleotides: TGTGCCAGCAGCTTGCGGACTAGCGGGGTATACAATGAGCAGTTCTTC. Amino acids: CASSLRTSGVYNEQFF.